This TCR beta chain was observed in a study of blood T cell repertoires in COVID-19. At the level of the study: Samples taken during acute and convalescent COVID-19 were collected in the United States, Italy and Spain. In each case, the material was cDNA or gDNA derived from T cells, B-cell-depleted T cells, or PBMCs.

Per the original methods: Quantification of nucleated cells was approximated via reference gene primer amplification. TCRdb keeps only in-frame clones here, not all; method: immunoSEQ multiplex PCR. V and J calls and clone size follow that table, whereas D and trimming were derived from the DNA. The sample holds hundreds of thousands of clones, about 80% seen once. V gave up 4 bases and J gave up 5 bases, with 12 bases separating them. Germline V gene sequence: CDR1 SGHDT, CDR2 YYEEEE. This CDR3 contains 13 residues. Participants came from about 23 US areas, aged roughly 18 to 89 years. The chain has TRBV5-6 and TRBJ1-1; D is unresolved. The receptor was derived from a woman in her forties who had been exposed to COVID-19. The sample was PBMCs or T cells enriched from blood (not recorded which). CDR3 residues: CASSRPSETEAFF. The CDR3 nucleotides are TGTGCCAGCAGCCGTCCCAGTGAAACTGAAGCTTTCTTT.